The 7 T cell receptor beta chains below come from one sample, sequenced in a study of blood T cell repertoires in COVID-19. Produced via immunoSEQ multiplex PCR; TCRdb's table is partial and in-frame only. This table has 300,000 to 350,000 clones, roughly 90% appearing once. What was sequenced was PBMCs or T cells enriched from blood (not recorded which). All receptors come from a woman younger than 45 who had been exposed to COVID-19.

In this sample, this clone turned up once. This chain uses TRBV18 with TRBJ1-2, with TRBD1 identical over 8 bases. This CDR3 is built from 14 residues. Germline V gives CDR1 KGHSH, CDR2 LQKENI. J lost 7 bases, V lost 3 bases, and 7 bases had no gene match. Here the CDR3 reads CASSPERQGSGYTF. The CDR3, as DNA: TGTGCCAGCTCACCGGAACGACAGGGGTCTGGCTACACCTTC.

The rearrangement joins TRBV12-5 to TRBJ1-4; TRBD1 matches at 7 bases. This CDR3 comprises 15 residues. With V trimmed by 0 bases and J by 6 bases, 4 bases remained unmatched. Germline values: CDR1 LGHNT, CDR2 FRNRAP. CDR3 region: CASGLVRQGYEKLFF. The CDR3 coding sequence is TGTGCTAGTGGTTTGGTAAGACAGGGTTATGAAAAACTGTTTTTT.

In its sample, this clone was seen once. The chain links TRBV25-1 to TRBJ1-1; D unclear. The CDR3 is 13 residues long. Germline V gives CDR1 MGHDK, CDR2 SYGVNS. The V end lost 1 base, the J end lost 6 bases, and 9 bases lay between the germline ends. The CDR3 DNA reads as TGTGCCAGCAGTGAATTCGCAGGTGCTGAAGCTTTCTTT. Translated: CASSEFAGAEAFF.

The chain uses TRBV4-1 and TRBJ2-1, with TRBD2 matching 11 bases. The junction had 17 bases not matched to a gene; V was cut back by 3 bases and J by 7 bases. This CDR3 spans 19 amino acids. Looked up from germline, CDR1 is MGHRA and CDR2 is YSYEKL. CDR3 nucleotide sequence: TGCGCCAGCAGCCACGGTGGAAATTTAGCGGGAGGGCGCGATAATGAGCAGTTCTTC. As protein: CASSHGGNLAGGRDNEQFF.

This clone has just a few counts. The rearrangement uses TRBV12-3 or TRBV12-4 and TRBJ1-2; D is undetermined. The CDR3 extends over 12 amino acids. V was shortened by 6 bases and J by 7 bases, with 12 bases between the two germline ends. The CDR3 DNA is TGTGCCAGCAGCTTCCCACGGTTTGGCTACACCTTC. This encodes CASSFPRFGYTF.

The CDR3 loop reads CASSAAYNEQFF. CDR3 DNA sequence: TGTGCTAGTTCCGCGGCGTACAATGAGCAGTTCTTC. The V and J genes are TRBV12-5 and TRBJ2-1; D unresolved. The CDR3 loop spans 12 amino acids. Trimming removed 8 bases at V and 4 bases at J, with 9 bases between. Germline assignment: CDR1 LGHNT and CDR2 FRNRAP.

The chain carries TRBV28 and TRBJ2-5; D gene ambiguous. V dropped 10 bases and J dropped 0 bases, with 12 bases sitting between them. Germline V gene sequence: CDR1 MDHEN, CDR2 SYDVKM. The CDR3 runs to 13 residues. Here the CDR3 DNA reads TGTGCCACCACCGACACCAACCAAGAGACCCAGTACTTC. Its protein product is CATTDTNQETQYF.